Listed below are T cell receptor beta chains from one sample, sequenced in a study of vaccination and CD4 T cells after COVID-19. TCRdb reprocessed the PCR reads via MiXCR and lists one record per CDR3 protein. Altogether roughly 25,000 distinct CDR3 sequences are present, approximately 51% being singletons, with the ten largest covering approximately 0.99%. Sequenced material: CD4+ T cells from blood, taken before SARS-CoV-2 vaccination. All receptors come from a human donor who had recovered from COVID-19. Each CDR3 is given with its conserved first and last residue. A D gene is named only where the DNA matches it firmly. Size is stated for part of the rows, as once, few or many counts, or as a class when the clone is expanded.

TRBJ2-1,TRBV20-1,NA,TRBD2,CSASEISGRSYNEQFF,TGCAGTGCCAGTGAGATTAGCGGGAGATCCTACAATGAGCAGTTCTTC
TRBJ2-7,TRBV7-9,NA,TRBD2,CASSSGTSVIYEQYF,TGTGCCAGCAGCTCGGGGACTAGCGTAATCTACGAGCAGTACTTC
TRBJ1-6,TRBV4-1,NA,NA,CASSHPGGTLHF,TGCGCCAGCAGCCACCCCGGAGGCACCCTCCACTTT
TRBJ1-1,TRBV10-2,NA,TRBD1,CASIPGQGHTEAFF,TGCGCCAGCATTCCAGGACAGGGTCACACTGAAGCTTTCTTT
TRBJ1-6,TRBV19,NA,NA,CASSTGSSYNSPLHF,TGTGCCAGTAGCACAGGGTCCTCCTATAATTCACCCCTCCACTTT
TRBJ2-5,TRBV11-2,few,NA,CASSLEGKTQYF,TGTGCCAGCAGCTTAGAGGGGAAGACCCAGTACTTC
TRBJ1-1,TRBV7-9,NA,TRBD1,CASLGTGQTEAFF,TGTGCCAGCCTAGGGACAGGGCAAACTGAAGCTTTCTTT
TRBJ1-4,TRBV10-3,NA,NA,CAISEGEKLFF,TGTGCCATCAGTGAAGGTGAAAAACTGTTTTTT
TRBJ2-5,TRBV7-2,few,NA,CASSFIRETQYF,TGTGCCAGCAGCTTCATACGGGAGACCCAGTACTTC
TRBJ2-5,TRBV20-1,NA,TRBD2,CSARDNVAGGETQYF,TGCAGTGCTAGAGATAACGTAGCGGGCGGTGAGACCCAGTACTTC
TRBJ1-5,TRBV28,NA,NA,CASSLSLGRDSNQPQHF,TGTGCCAGCAGTTTATCCCTCGGACGGGATAGCAATCAGCCCCAGCATTTT
TRBJ1-2,TRBV18,NA,TRBD1,CASSTRQGANYGYTF,TGTGCCAGCTCAACCAGACAGGGGGCTAACTATGGCTACACCTTC
TRBJ2-7,TRBV20-1,NA,TRBD1,CSARVADRAYEQYF,TGCAGTGCTAGAGTTGCGGACAGGGCCTACGAGCAGTACTTC
TRBJ2-7,TRBV12-3/TRBV12-4,NA,NA,CASSLRGIQPEQYF,TGTGCCAGCAGTTTGAGGGGGATACAACCCGAGCAGTACTTC
TRBJ2-2,TRBV7-8,NA,TRBD2,CASREAGAGELFF,TGTGCCAGCAGGGAAGCGGGAGCCGGGGAGCTGTTTTTT
TRBJ1-3,TRBV20-1,few,NA,CSAREGGNSGNTIYF,TGCAGTGCTAGAGAGGGAGGGAACTCTGGAAACACCATATATTTT
TRBJ2-5,TRBV19,NA,TRBD1,CASRSGGAETQYF,TGTGCCAGTAGGTCAGGGGGCGCAGAGACCCAGTACTTC
TRBJ2-3,TRBV23-1,NA,TRBD2,CASSQASGRTDTQYF,TGCGCCAGCAGTCAGGCTAGCGGGAGAACAGATACGCAGTATTTT